This T cell receptor (beta chain) was obtained from a study of T cells after posttransplantation cyclophosphamide. Turning to this clone: Antigen: not known.

Cyclophosphamide on days +3 and +4 followed busulfan-fludarabine conditioning and a marrow graft. Some clones are missing from TCRdb's copy, which holds only in-frame ones; the method was immunoSEQ multiplex PCR. The sample includes about 36,000 clones, over 75% of them seen just once. Germline-derived CDR1 and CDR2 are SGDLS and YYNGEE. V was clipped by 2 bases and J by 7 bases; unmatched bases: 8. CDR3 length: 15 residues. Regarding the study as a whole: TRB clonality was highly associated with recipient CMV seropositivity and reactivation. Later post-transplant blood repertoires were often dominated by donor CD8+ memory clones.

This sequence joins TRBV9 and TRBJ1-1, with TRBD1 identical over 10 bases. The source material was CD4+ T cells sorted from blood, sampled around 2,000 days after a stem cell transplant with posttransplant cyclophosphamide. The source of this sequence is a female patient in her forties who received an allogeneic stem cell transplant from a related donor, was CMV-positive, and had no GVHD. T cells may partly derive from the graft donor. CDR3 DNA: TGTGCCAGCAGCGTTCGTCCGGGACAGGGGAGTGAAGCTTTCTTT. Its translation is CASSVRPGQGSEAFF. Complete variable domain (other parts from reference TRBV9 and TRBJ1-1): DSGVTQTPKHLITATGQRVTLRCSPRSGDLSVYWYQQSLDQGLQFLIQYYNGEERAKGNILERFSAQQFPDLHSELNLSSLELGDSALYFCASSVRPGQGSEAFFGQGTRLTVV.